The 16 T cell receptor beta chains in this list originate from one sample, sequenced in a study of cytomegalovirus exposure and HLA in healthy donors. The data were produced by immunoSEQ multiplex PCR, yet TCRdb's version contains in-frame clones alone and is incomplete. The sample has over 120,000 clones, roughly 87% seen once; the top ten hold less than 5.5%. Sequenced sample: PBMCs. These receptors originate from a man aged 18-30 years in good health and CMV-seropositive.

This chain connects TRBV6-6 to TRBJ1-1; no clear D. Trimming cost V 6 bases and J 4 bases, with 9 bases left between them. The CDR3 runs to 12 residues. Germline CDR1 and CDR2: MNHNY and SVGAGI (reference sequence). In DNA form, the CDR3 reads TGTGCCAGCAGATTACGAGGCACTGAAGCTTTCTTT. This codes for CASRLRGTEAFF.

This rearrangement joins TRBV18 to TRBJ1-1, with a tentative D call TRBD1 (5 bases). Trimming removed 0 bases at V and 6 bases at J, with 14 bases between. The germline gives CDR1 KGHSH, CDR2 LQKENI. The CDR3 has 15 amino acids. The DNA of the CDR3 is TGTGCCAGCTCACCACCGGCGGGGGGTCTGGCTGAAGCTTTCTTT. The encoded protein is CASSPPAGGLAEAFF.

In this sample, this clone turned up a few times. The chain is built from TRBV10-1 and TRBJ2-7; D is ambiguous. This CDR3 spans 12 amino acids. V was cut by 5 bases and J by 3 bases, with 8 bases left in between. CDR1 is WNHNN, CDR2 SYGVQD, per germline (reference sequence). CDR3: CASSYSIYEQYF. The CDR3 coding sequence is TGCGCCAGCAGTTACAGCATCTACGAGCAGTACTTC.

This chain connects TRBV5-6 to TRBJ1-1; the D is unclear. CDR1 is SGHDT and CDR2 is YYEEEE in the germline V gene. CDR3 size: 15 residues. V lost 0 bases and J 1 base, leaving 10 bases between the germline ends. The CDR3 region has the DNA TGTGCCAGCAGCTTGGGTCACACAGCGAACACTGAAGCTTTCTTT. Translating gives CASSLGHTANTEAFF.

The genes are TRBV5-1 and TRBJ1-4, with a possible D match to TRBD1 (5 bases). Per germline, CDR1 SGHRS and CDR2 YFSETQ. The CDR3 loop spans 13 amino acids. V was cut by 4 bases and J by 10 bases, with 14 bases left in between. DNA of the CDR3: TGCGCCAGCAGCATAGGGGTCGAGGCAAAACTGTTTTTT. It encodes CASSIGVEAKLFF. Full variable domain (rest looked up from reference TRBV5-1 and TRBJ1-4): KAGVTQTPRYLIKTRGQQVTLSCSPISGHRSVSWYQQTPGQGLQFLFEYFSETQRNKGNFPGRFSGRQFSNSRSEMNVSTLELGDSALYLCASSIGVEAKLFFGSGTQLSVL.

The V gene is TRBV10-3, the J gene TRBJ2-3; 10 nucleotides agree with TRBD2. This CDR3 contains 14 residues. Germline V CDR1 and CDR2: ENHRY, SYGVKD. The ends lost 10 bases at V and 2 bases at J; junction bases unmatched: 6. CDR3 DNA sequence: TGTGCCACCGGACTAGCGGTAATCACAGATACGCAGTATTTT. It is translated as CATGLAVITDTQYF.

The chain is built from TRBV6-5 and TRBJ1-2; 9 bases map to TRBD1. CDR1 and CDR2 (germline): MNHEY, SVGAGI. After removal of 8 bases from V and 3 bases from J, the junction contained 7 bases not matched to a gene. CDR3 length: 14 residues. Here the CDR3 DNA reads TGTGCCAGCGAGACAGGGACAGGGTACTATGGCTACACCTTC. This sequence encodes CASETGTGYYGYTF.

The V and J genes are TRBV4-2 and TRBJ2-6, with D perhaps matching TRBD2 (5 bases). Germline CDR1 LGHNA, CDR2 YNFKEQ. V lost 4 bases, J lost 4 bases, and 23 bases lay in between. The CDR3 runs to 19 residues. DNA of the CDR3: TGTGCCAGCAGCCGAGAACCCAGCGGAACCCCGTCCGGGGCCAACGTCCTGACTTTC. Amino acids: CASSREPSGTPSGANVLTF.

The chain combines TRBV4-1 with TRBJ2-1; D remains unclear. The CDR3 totals 13 residues. From germline, CDR1 is MGHRA and CDR2 YSYEKL. Trimming shortened V by 1 base and J by 5 bases, and 6 bases separated the two germline ends. As DNA, the CDR3 is TGCGCCAGCAGCCAAGTTCAGGACAATGAGCAGTTCTTC. This translates into CASSQVQDNEQFF.

This clone has more than one count but fewer than ten. CDR3: CASSLGESGGTEAFF. Here the CDR3 DNA reads TGTGCCAGCAGCTTGGGGGAGAGCGGAGGGACTGAAGCTTTCTTT. The genes are TRBV7-3 and TRBJ1-1; tentative D call: TRBD1 (5 bases). The germline V gene has CDR1 SGHTA and CDR2 FQGTGA. Trimming left V 3 bases short and J 5 bases short, with 16 bases between. The CDR3 sequence is 15 residues long.

The rearrangement uses TRBV30 and TRBJ2-3; 8 positions agree with TRBD2. Per germline, CDR1 GTSNPN and CDR2 SVGIG (reference sequence). This CDR3 spans 15 amino acids. The V and J ends lost 3 bases and 2 bases, in that order; junction bases with no gene match: 7. CDR3 residues: CAWSGLAGYTDTQYF. CDR3 DNA: TGTGCCTGGAGCGGGCTAGCGGGTTACACAGATACGCAGTATTTT.

V and J are TRBV30 and TRBJ2-7; 11 bases line up with TRBD2. CDR1 is GTSNPN and CDR2 is SVGIG in the germline V gene (reference sequence). This CDR3 comprises 17 residues. J was trimmed by 4 bases and V by 5 bases; bases with no gene match: 16. CDR3 DNA sequence: TGTGCCTGGGACAGTTTTCGAACTAGCGGGAGTGCATACGAGCAGTACTTC. This translates into CAWDSFRTSGSAYEQYF.

The V call is TRBV28, the J call TRBJ1-1; D remains ambiguous. V lost 2 bases and J lost 7, with 8 bases in between. From germline, CDR1 is MDHEN and CDR2 SYDVKM. The CDR3 sequence is 12 residues long. The CDR3 DNA is TGTGCCAGCAGTTTACAACTTAATGAAGCTTTCTTT. Translating it yields CASSLQLNEAFF.

The chain links TRBV5-1 to TRBJ1-2, with a tentative D call TRBD1 (6 bases). CDR3 length: 15 residues. The germline gives CDR1 SGHRS, CDR2 YFSETQ. The V end lost 0 bases, the J end lost 2 bases, and 11 bases lay between the germline ends. The CDR3 here is CASSLETGANYGYTF. CDR3 DNA sequence: TGCGCCAGCAGCTTGGAGACAGGAGCGAACTATGGCTACACCTTC.

This chain connects TRBV28 to TRBJ1-5; 9 nucleotides line up with TRBD1. CDR1 and CDR2 from the germline V gene are MDHEN and SYDVKM. The CDR3 length is 16 residues. Trimming removed 6 bases from V and 2 bases from J; junction bases left unmatched: 8. CDR3 residues: CASRPPGQGRNQPQHF. Written as DNA, the CDR3 is TGTGCCAGCAGGCCCCCGGGACAGGGCCGCAATCAGCCCCAGCATTTT. Using reference TRBV28 and TRBJ1-5 for the parts outside the CDR3, the full variable domain is DVKVTQSSRYLVKRTGEKVFLECVQDMDHENMFWYRQDPGLGLRLIYFSYDVKMKEKGDIPEGYSVSREKKERFSLILESASTNQTSMYLCASRPPGQGRNQPQHFGDGTRLSIL.

The chain employs TRBV28 and TRBJ1-2, with TRBD1 identical over 8 bases. CDR3 length equals 15 residues. In germline, CDR1 is MDHEN, CDR2 SYDVKM. The trim removed 6 bases at V and 4 bases at J, leaving 10 bases unmatched. The CDR3 region is CASRGGQGNAYGYTF. The DNA for the CDR3 is TGTGCCAGCAGGGGAGGACAGGGTAATGCCTATGGCTACACCTTC.